Listed below are T cell receptor beta chains from one sample, sequenced in a study of blood T cell repertoires in COVID-19. The protocol was immunoSEQ multiplex PCR, while the TCRdb copy is restricted to in-frame clones and leaves out a portion. The table has 190,000 or so clones, around nine tenths seen once; the top ten hold approximately 4%. The sequencing sample was made of PBMCs or T cells enriched from blood (not recorded which). The source is a woman in her twenties or thirties who had been exposed to COVID-19. CDR3s include the opening cysteine and the closing phenylalanine or tryptophan. Each record gives: D gene, clone size, CDR3 length, J gene, V gene, CDR3 DNA, CDR3 protein. D genes are given only for firm matches. Size is omitted from some rows. Given values are once, few, many or a class for expanded clones.

-	-	14	TRBJ1-5	TRBV13	TGTGCCAGCAGCTTAGGGGGAGGGAATCAGCCCCAGCATTTT	CASSLGGGNQPQHF
TRBD1	once	17	TRBJ2-6	TRBV5-1	TGCGCCAGCAGCTTCATTGGACAGGGATCTGGGGCCAACGTCCTGACTTTC	CASSFIGQGSGANVLTF
TRBD1	-	15	TRBJ2-3	TRBV11-2	TGTGCCAGCAGCTGGAGACAGGGAGGCACAGATACGCAGTATTTT	CASSWRQGGTDTQYF
TRBD1	few	16	TRBJ1-2	TRBV24-1	TGTGCCACCAGTGACACGATGACAGGGGGCAAGAATGGCTACACCTTC	CATSDTMTGGKNGYTF
-	-	15	TRBJ2-7	TRBV27	TGTGCCAGCAGTTTTTCTGGGGGCGCACTGAACGAGCAGTACTTC	CASSFSGGALNEQYF
TRBD2	-	16	TRBJ2-5	TRBV30	TGTGCCTGGAGTCAACCGGGGGGGCGGAGTGACGAGACCCAGTACTTC	CAWSQPGGRSDETQYF
-	once	15	TRBJ1-5	TRBV19	TGTGCCAGTAGTATTCGGTTCAGGGATGGACAGCCCCAGCATTTT	CASSIRFRDGQPQHF
-	-	13	TRBJ2-7	TRBV3-1/TRBV3-2	TGTGCCAGCAGCCAACTGGGCGGGTACGAGCAGTACTTC	CASSQLGGYEQYF
TRBD1	-	14	TRBJ1-1	TRBV11-2	TGTGCCAGCAGCCCCGTAACAGGGGACACTGAAGCTTTCTTT	CASSPVTGDTEAFF
-	-	13	TRBJ2-1	TRBV6-5	TGTGCCAGCAGTTACTCTGGCATTGCTGAGCAGTTCTTC	CASSYSGIAEQFF
-	-	14	TRBJ1-5	TRBV12-2	TGTGCAAGTCGCTCAGAACAGGGGCGCCAGCCCCAGCATTTT	CASRSEQGRQPQHF
-	-	13	TRBJ1-2	TRBV28	TGTGCCAGCAGTTTACGGGGGGGGTATGGCTACACCTTC	CASSLRGGYGYTF
-	-	14	TRBJ1-4	TRBV30	TGTGCCTCTGAGCATGGGGGAGGGCATGAAAAACTGTTTTTT	CASEHGGGHEKLFF
-	-	13	TRBJ1-2	TRBV2	TGTGCCAGCAGTGATCAGGGCCTCTTGGGCTACACCTTC	CASSDQGLLGYTF
-	-	16	TRBJ1-5	TRBV5-1	TGCGCCAGCAGCGTTTCACCGGGAGGGGCAGATCAGCCCCAGCATTTT	CASSVSPGGADQPQHF
-	-	14	TRBJ2-3	TRBV6-5	TGTGCCAGCAGTAGGGACTTCGGTGCGGATACGCAGTATTTT	CASSRDFGADTQYF
-	-	14	TRBJ1-1	TRBV20-1	TGCAGTGCTAGTGAGGCGGGGACGAACACTGAAGCTTTCTTT	CSASEAGTNTEAFF
-	-	14	TRBJ2-2	TRBV24-1	TGTGCCACCAGCCGACGGGGGAACACCGGGGAGCTGTTTTTT	CATSRRGNTGELFF
TRBD1	-	16	TRBJ2-7	TRBV24-1	TGTGCCACCAGTGAGACCCCGGGACAGGGGGCCGGGGAGCAGTACTTC	CATSETPGQGAGEQYF
-	-	13	TRBJ2-7	TRBV23-1	TGCGCCAGCAGTCATGGTTCCGGGGACGAGCAGTACTTC	CASSHGSGDEQYF
-	-	15	TRBJ1-1	TRBV9	TGTGCCAGCAGCGTAGTTGGCAGTCAGAACACTGAAGCTTTCTTT	CASSVVGSQNTEAFF
TRBD1	-	18	TRBJ2-1	TRBV5-1	TGCGCCAGCAGCTTTTCACAGGGGATGGGGCGCTCCTACAATGAGCAGTTCTTC	CASSFSQGMGRSYNEQFF
-	-	15	TRBJ1-1	TRBV5-1	TGCGCCAGCAGCCGAGCCGATTCGCGAGGCGCTGAAGCTTTCTTT	CASSRADSRGAEAFF
TRBD1	-	16	TRBJ1-2	TRBV11-2	TGTGCCAGCAGCCCCACCCGACAGGGGAGTGGGGTTGGCTACACCTTC	CASSPTRQGSGVGYTF
-	once	15	TRBJ2-2	TRBV6-5	TGTGCCAGCAACTCCCCCGGGGTCCTGGCCGGGGAGCTGTTTTTT	CASNSPGVLAGELFF